Presented here are 8 T cell receptor beta chains from one specimen sequenced in a study of T cell changes during pregnancy in multiple sclerosis. Only in-frame clones appear in the TCRdb table, and some are missing; sequencing was by immunoSEQ multiplex PCR. The sample shows roughly 29,000 clones, 75% to 90% of them seen only once. Sequenced material: CD8+ T cells from peripheral blood mononuclear cells, taken after pregnancy. The receptors shown here come from a female donor with multiple sclerosis, enrolled in a pregnancy study.

This chain joins TRBV10-3 and TRBJ1-2; no reliable D call. This CDR3 region has 13 residues. V lost 7 bases and J 1 base, leaving 10 bases between the germline ends. Germline assignment: CDR1 ENHRY and CDR2 SYGVKD. CDR3 bases: TGTGCCATCACTCTCGGGAATAACTATGGCTACACCTTC. Translating it yields CAITLGNNYGYTF.

This chain uses TRBV7-9 with TRBJ2-5; weak D call: TRBD1 (6 bases). The CDR3 totals 15 residues. CDR1 is SEHNR and CDR2 is FQNEAQ in the germline V gene (reference sequence). Trimming shortened V by 3 bases and J by 1 base, and 12 bases separated the two germline ends. The CDR3 region is CASSLTDSRQETQYF. In DNA form, the CDR3 reads TGTGCCAGCAGCTTGACGGACAGTCGCCAAGAGACCCAGTACTTC.

V and J are TRBV19 and TRBJ2-7; 13 bases agree with TRBD2. The J segment lost 3 bases and the V segment lost 3 bases, leaving 8 bases of the junction unmatched. The germline V gene has CDR1 LNHDA and CDR2 SQIVND (reference sequence). This CDR3 contains 17 residues. The chain's CDR3 is CASSIREGLAGNYEQYF. In DNA form, the CDR3 reads TGTGCCAGTAGTATTCGGGAGGGACTAGCGGGAAACTACGAGCAGTACTTC.

The chain combines TRBV30 with TRBJ2-7; TRBD2 aligns across 7 bases. Germline V gene sequence: CDR1 GTSNPN, CDR2 SVGIG (reference sequence). The V segment lost 0 bases and the J segment 5 bases; nucleotides outside the gene matches: 1. The CDR3 is 12 amino acids. CDR3 region: CAWSVRGDEQYF. CDR3 DNA: TGTGCCTGGAGTGTACGGGGGGACGAGCAGTACTTC.

The chain couples TRBV27 to TRBJ1-4; a weak D match, TRBD1 (5 bases). Trimming pared 2 bases from V and 7 bases from J, leaving 11 bases between. The CDR3 length is 14 residues. Germline V gene lookup returns CDR1 MNHEY and CDR2 SMNVEV (reference sequence). This CDR3 reads CASSLQTGAEKLFF. The CDR3 bases are TGTGCCAGCAGTTTACAGACTGGGGCTGAAAAACTGTTTTTT. Supplemented by reference TRBV27 and TRBJ1-4, the full variable domain reads EAQVTQNPRYLITVTGKKLTVTCSQNMNHEYMSWYRQDPGLGLRQIYYSMNVEVTDKGDVPEGYKVSRKEKRNFPLILESPSPNQTSLYFCASSLQTGAEKLFFGSGTQLSVL.

The rearrangement joins TRBV13 to TRBJ2-5, with D possibly matching TRBD2 (6 bases). CDR1 PRHDT and CDR2 FYEKMQ come from the germline V gene (reference sequence). Between the trimmed V and J ends, which lost 4 bases and 6 bases, there was a span of 18 bases. The CDR3 runs 15 residues. The CDR3 loop is CASSSRLGGRKTQYF. The DNA for the CDR3 is TGTGCCAGCAGCTCTCGGTTGGGAGGTAGGAAGACCCAGTACTTC.

The CDR3 DNA sequence: TGTGCCAGCAGCTCCCCGAGGTGGTCGGGGGCTGAAGCTTTCTTT. Translated, it gives CASSSPRWSGAEAFF. The genes are TRBV21-1 and TRBJ1-1. TRBV21-1 is designated a pseudogene. The CDR3 contains 15 residues.

The V and J genes are TRBV27 and TRBJ2-1; TRBD2 aligns across 13 bases. The length of the CDR3 is 14 residues. With V trimmed by 8 bases and J by 4 bases, 2 bases remained unmatched. Germline V gives CDR1 MNHEY, CDR2 SMNVEV (reference sequence). The CDR3 DNA follows: TGTGCCAGCGGACTAGCGGGAGAGTACAATGAGCAGTTCTTC. Protein sequence: CASGLAGEYNEQFF.